This T cell receptor beta chain comes out of a study of blood T cell repertoires in COVID-19. TCRdb's table, derived via immunoSEQ multiplex PCR, lists solely in-frame clones and lacks some. The profile covers approximately 70,000 clones, with approximately 88% appearing a single time and approximately 2.5% taken by the ten largest. Trimming removed 5 bases from V and 2 bases from J, with 9 bases in between. Germline V gene data show CDR1 as LNHDA and CDR2 as SQIVND (reference sequence). CDR3 size: 13 residues. This rearrangement joins TRBV19 to TRBJ1-1; D gene ambiguous. The TCR was taken from a man at least 80 years old with active or convalescent COVID-19. The specimen was peripheral blood. DNA of the CDR3: TGTGCCAGTAGTTTCACAGCTAACACTGAAGCTTTCTTT. This translates into CASSFTANTEAFF.